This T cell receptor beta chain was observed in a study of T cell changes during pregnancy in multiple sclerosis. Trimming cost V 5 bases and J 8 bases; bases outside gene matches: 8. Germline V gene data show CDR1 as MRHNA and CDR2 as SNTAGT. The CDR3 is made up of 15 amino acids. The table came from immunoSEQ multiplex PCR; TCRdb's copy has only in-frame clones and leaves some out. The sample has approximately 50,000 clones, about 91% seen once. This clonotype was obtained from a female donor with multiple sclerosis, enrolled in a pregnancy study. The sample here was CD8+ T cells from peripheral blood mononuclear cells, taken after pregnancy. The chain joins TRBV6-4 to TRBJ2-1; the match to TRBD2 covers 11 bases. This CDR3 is CASSLLAGGSDEQFF. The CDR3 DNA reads TGTGCCAGCAGTCTTCTAGCGGGGGGTTCGGATGAGCAGTTCTTC.